This T cell receptor (beta chain) was identified during a study of T cells in Graves' hyperthyroidism and ophthalmopathy. RNA transcripts provided the source from which TCR beta CDR3 regions were amplified. First-round RT-PCR with HTBI primers amplified the TCR CDR3 region. TCRdb re-called the multiplex PCR reads through MiXCR, storing one row per CDR3 protein. The sample lists under 650,000 distinct CDR3 sequences; 15% to 20% were seen once. On this clonotype itself: Its specificity is not known.

Germline-derived CDR1 and CDR2 are SGHAT and FQNNGV. With 1 base removed from V and 4 bases from J, the gap between germline ends came to 13 bases. The CDR3 consists of 15 residues. The authors obtained PBMCs from over 8 ml of fresh peripheral blood. Study results and caveats: Among clonotypes expanded in thyroid above 0.001, most were also found in blood.

The gene calls are TRBV11-2 and TRBJ1-2; TRBD1 might be the D (5 bases). The clonotype was recovered from a woman aged 25 to 39 with Graves' hyperthyroidism. Sequenced sample: blood. CDR3 coding DNA: TGTGCCAGCAGCTTAGCCGCTGGGACGCCCTATGGCTACACCTTC. Translated: CASSLAAGTPYGYTF.